This T cell receptor (beta chain) was recorded in a study of cytomegalovirus exposure and HLA in healthy donors. In the case of this clone: Its antigen is not known.

Germline assignment: CDR1 SGDLS and CDR2 YYNGEE. The length of the CDR3 is 15 residues. The V end lost 0 bases, the J end lost 7 bases, and 15 bases lay between the germline ends. Study-level points and caveats: The authors enumerated 150 to 200 TCR beta chains as linked to cytomegalovirus.

The PCR employed 60 Vbeta primers together with 13 Jbeta primers. Sequencing used immunoSEQ multiplex PCR; TCRdb keeps in-frame clones, though not all of them. The sample shows around 100,000 clones, 70% of them seen only once. Source material: PBMCs. This receptor was taken from a man between 35 and 55 years old in good health and CMV-seropositive. The J gene is TRBJ2-3, the V gene TRBV9, with a tentative D call TRBD2 (5 bases). The CDR3 DNA reads TGTGCCAGCAGCGTAGGTCTTAGCGAGGGAAATACGCAGTATTTT. This sequence encodes CASSVGLSEGNTQYF. Variable domain in full (rest from reference TRBV9 and TRBJ2-3): DSGVTQTPKHLITATGQRVTLRCSPRSGDLSVYWYQQSLDQGLQFLIQYYNGEERAKGNILERFSAQQFPDLHSELNLSSLELGDSALYFCASSVGLSEGNTQYFGPGTRLTVL.